The 26 T cell receptor beta chains reported below all come from one sample, sequenced in a study of T cells in localized non-small cell lung cancer. The assay was immunoSEQ multiplex PCR, and TCRdb's table has in-frame clones only and misses some. The sample records 25,000 to 30,000 clones, around 82% being singletons. The input for sequencing was peripheral blood mononuclear cells, taken before any cancer treatment. The receptor set was obtained from a man aged 40 to 70 with stage III lung adenocarcinoma.

This clone was observed a handful of times. This chain uses TRBV27 with TRBJ2-1; 10 bases are shared with TRBD2. Germline values: CDR1 MNHEY, CDR2 SMNVEV (reference sequence). This CDR3 contains 15 residues. The ends lost 7 bases at V and 7 bases at J; junction bases unmatched: 10. The CDR3 DNA reads TGTGCCAGCACACCAGCGGGAGGGTTAGGGAATGAGCAGTTCTTC. Translated, it gives CASTPAGGLGNEQFF.

This clone has just one count. This sequence joins TRBV5-6 and TRBJ1-1; no firm D call. The CDR3 is made up of 12 amino acids. Germline-derived CDR1 and CDR2 are SGHDT and YYEEEE. Trimming stripped 4 bases from V and 4 bases from J, with 8 bases between. The CDR3 reads CASSAGFTEAFF. The CDR3 DNA reads TGTGCCAGCAGCGCAGGTTTCACTGAAGCTTTCTTT. Drawing the rest from reference TRBV5-6 and TRBJ1-1, the complete variable domain is DAGVTQSPTHLIKTRGQQVTLRCSPKSGHDTVSWYQQALGQGPQFIFQYYEEEERQRGNFPDRFSGHQFPNYSSELNVNALLLGDSALYLCASSAGFTEAFFGQGTRLTVV.

The gene calls are TRBV29-1 and TRBJ2-3, with a possible D match to TRBD2 (6 bases). CDR1 SQVTM and CDR2 ANQGSEA come from the germline V gene. This CDR3 spans 13 amino acids. Trimming stripped 8 bases from V and 2 bases from J, with 14 bases between. For the CDR3, the DNA is TGCAGCACCACGGGAGCGGTCACAGATACGCAGTATTTT. Translating gives CSTTGAVTDTQYF.

The chain is built from TRBV2 and TRBJ1-6; TRBD1 matches at 8 bases. The trim removed 6 bases at V and 11 bases at J, leaving 9 bases unmatched. The CDR3 loop spans 14 amino acids. Germline CDR1 SNHLY, CDR2 FYNNEI. This chain's CDR3 is CASSEHGQGAPLHF. DNA of the CDR3: TGTGCCAGCAGCGAACACGGACAGGGCGCACCCCTCCACTTT.

The chain has TRBV6-5 and TRBJ2-5; D ambiguous. Germline V gene lookup returns CDR1 MNHEY and CDR2 SVGAGI. This CDR3 is built from 14 residues. V gave up 4 bases and J gave up 5 bases, with 14 bases separating them. The CDR3 nucleotides read TGTGCCAGCAGTTTCCAACAAACCTCGGAGACCCAGTACTTC. Protein sequence: CASSFQQTSETQYF.

CDR3 DNA sequence: TGCGCCAGCAGCTTAACGCAGGGAGGGCATTTT. Its translation: CASSLTQGGHF. V gene TRBV5-1 combines with J gene TRBJ1-5; D may be TRBD1 (5 bases). Germline assignment: CDR1 SGHRS and CDR2 YFSETQ. This CDR3 spans 11 amino acids. V lost 2 bases and J lost 15, with 12 bases in between.

The gene calls are TRBV28 and TRBJ2-7, with 9 bases identical to TRBD1. CDR3 length: 15 residues. Germline V gives CDR1 MDHEN, CDR2 SYDVKM. The J segment lost 5 bases and the V segment lost 4 bases, leaving 9 bases of the junction unmatched. In nucleotides, the CDR3 is TGTGCCAGCAGTTCCCCAGGGACAGGGCCCCACGAGCAGTACGTC. Its translation is CASSSPGTGPHEQYV.

The chain joins TRBV2 to TRBJ1-5; D unresolved. V lost 6 bases and J 3 bases, leaving 12 bases between the germline ends. The germline V gene encodes CDR1 SNHLY and CDR2 FYNNEI. This CDR3 is 14 amino acids long. CDR3 region: CASSPVGPNQPQHF. The DNA of the CDR3 is TGTGCCAGCAGCCCGGTGGGCCCCAATCAGCCCCAGCATTTT.

This chain uses TRBV4-2 with TRBJ2-5; 7 bases are a match to TRBD2. V shed 3 bases and J 2 bases; nucleotides not matched to a gene: 12. The V gene's germline CDR1 is LGHNA and CDR2 YNFKEQ. This CDR3 has 17 amino acids. CDR3 in amino acids: CASSQDHNQRGQETQYF. The CDR3 DNA sequence: TGTGCCAGCAGCCAGGATCATAACCAGCGGGGACAAGAGACCCAGTACTTC.

The chain is built from TRBV6-4 and TRBJ2-1; D possibly uses TRBD1 or TRBD2 (5 bases each). The CDR3 contains 15 residues. Germline V gene lookup returns CDR1 MRHNA and CDR2 SNTAGT. The ends were cut back, 0 bases at V and 4 bases at J, with 10 bases in the middle. The CDR3: CASSDSWDGYNEQFF. The CDR3 DNA reads as TGTGCCAGCAGTGACTCGTGGGACGGATACAATGAGCAGTTCTTC.

The V call is TRBV28, the J call TRBJ1-4; 8 bases match TRBD1. CDR3 length: 14 amino acids. J was trimmed by 6 bases and V by 2 bases; bases with no gene match: 2. Germline values: CDR1 MDHEN, CDR2 SYDVKM. CDR3 DNA sequence: TGTGCCAGCAGTTTAGACAGGGGCTATGAAAAACTGTTTTTT. Protein: CASSLDRGYEKLFF.

This clone was picked up one time. The rearrangement links TRBV29-1 to TRBJ2-2, with a tentative D call TRBD1 (6 bases). V lost 7 bases and J 1 base, leaving 10 bases between the germline ends. In germline, CDR1 is SQVTM, CDR2 ANQGSEA. This CDR3 is built from 13 residues. The CDR3 DNA follows: TGCAGCGCTAAGGGACAGAACACCGGGGAGCTGTTTTTT. The encoded protein is CSAKGQNTGELFF.

This chain connects TRBV18 to TRBJ2-3; 11 nucleotides align to TRBD2. The V and J ends lost 6 bases and 8 bases, in that order; junction bases with no gene match: 10. The length of the CDR3 is 15 residues. The germline CDR1 and CDR2 sequences are KGHSH and LQKENI. In DNA, the CDR3 is TGTGCCAGCTCGCCGGGACTAGCGGCAGAGTCTACGCAGTATTTT. Its protein is CASSPGLAAESTQYF. The full variable domain, rest sourced from reference TRBV18 and TRBJ2-3, is NAGVMQNPRHLVRRRGQEARLRCSPMKGHSHVYWYRQLPEEGLKFMVYLQKENIIDESGMPKERFSAEFPKEGPSILRIQQVVRGDSAAYFCASSPGLAAESTQYFGPGTRLTVL.

This clone has a handful of counts. The rearrangement links TRBV28 to TRBJ2-1; D tentatively reads TRBD1 or TRBD2 (5 bases each). The V and J ends lost 8 bases and 5 bases respectively, with 19 bases between them. Germline lookup yields CDR1 MDHEN and CDR2 SYDVKM. The CDR3 totals 15 residues. CDR3 sequence: CASAGTTTIHNEQFF. CDR3 bases: TGTGCCAGCGCTGGGACCACAACCATACACAATGAGCAGTTCTTC.

CDR3 residues: CASKKGKSSYNEQFF. In nucleotides, the CDR3 is TGTGCCAGCAAAAAAGGGAAAAGCTCCTACAATGAGCAGTTCTTC. This chain uses TRBV6-1 with TRBJ2-1; D not certain. The germline V and J ends were trimmed by 7 bases and 0 bases, with 13 bases remaining between them. The CDR3 length is 15 residues. Germline assignment: CDR1 MNHNS and CDR2 SASEGT.

V is TRBV15 and J is TRBJ2-3; D unresolved. CDR1 is LNHNV, CDR2 YYDKDF, per germline (reference sequence). Deletions cut 1 base from V and 3 bases from J, with 11 bases between. The CDR3 loop spans 15 amino acids. The CDR3 loop is CATSRVTAGTDTQYF. The DNA for the CDR3 is TGTGCCACCAGCAGAGTCACTGCTGGGACAGATACGCAGTATTTT.

This clone was seen just once. The chain has TRBV11-2 and TRBJ1-1; possible D gene TRBD1, 6 bases. The CDR3 extends over 15 amino acids. From germline, CDR1 is SGHAT and CDR2 FQNNGV. V lost 1 base and J lost 2, with 11 bases in between. In nucleotides, the CDR3 is TGTGCCAGCAGCTTAGCGGGGGGCTCCAACACTGAAGCTTTCTTT. Translating gives CASSLAGGSNTEAFF. The full variable domain, its missing parts supplied by reference TRBV11-2 and TRBJ1-1, is EAGVAQSPRYKIIEKRQSVAFWCNPISGHATLYWYQQILGQGPKLLIQFQNNGVVDDSQLPKDRFSAERLKGVDSTLKIQPAKLEDSAVYLCASSLAGGSNTEAFFGQGTRLTVV.

The V and J genes are TRBV10-2 and TRBJ1-5; TRBD1 matches at 8 bases. The germline CDR1 and CDR2 sequences are WSHSY and SAAADI. The CDR3 is made up of 17 amino acids. Trimming took 5 bases from V and 0 from J; bases not matched to a gene: 9. Written as DNA, the CDR3 is TGCGCCAGCAGTCAGGACAGGGAGGGGAATAGCAATCAGCCCCAGCATTTT. Translating gives CASSQDREGNSNQPQHF.

The V call is TRBV7-2, the J call TRBJ1-6; 8 bases fit TRBD1. V gave up 4 bases and J gave up 9 bases; unmatched junction bases: 8. Germline-derived CDR1 and CDR2 are SGHTA and FQGNSA. The CDR3 is 15 residues long. CDR3 sequence (DNA): TGTGCCAGCAGCTCAAAGACAGGGGAAAGTTCACCCCTCCACTTT. As protein: CASSSKTGESSPLHF.

J is TRBJ2-3 and V is TRBV29-1; 7 bases are a match to TRBD2. The CDR3 has 14 amino acids. CDR1 and CDR2 from the germline V gene are SQVTM and ANQGSEA. V lost 7 bases and J lost 0; bases outside the gene matches: 7. CDR3 residues: CSAWGLPSTDTQYF. The CDR3, as DNA: TGCAGCGCCTGGGGACTACCCAGCACAGATACGCAGTATTTT.

The chain employs TRBV19 and TRBJ2-1; no clear D gene. CDR1 is LNHDA and CDR2 is SQIVND in the germline V gene (reference sequence). V dropped 0 bases and J dropped 9 bases, with 12 bases sitting between them. The CDR3 sequence is 14 residues long. CDR3 sequence reads: CASSIDLGNSEQFF. CDR3 bases: TGTGCCAGTAGTATAGATCTAGGTAACAGTGAGCAGTTCTTC. Together with reference TRBV19 and TRBJ2-1, the CDR3 gives the full variable domain: DGGITQSPKYLFRKEGQNVTLSCEQNLNHDAMYWYRQDPGQGLRLIYYSQIVNDFQKGDIAEGYSVSREKKESFPLTVTSAQKNPTAFYLCASSIDLGNSEQFFGPGTRLTVL.

The chain links TRBV6-6 to TRBJ1-2; TRBD1 aligns across 9 bases. CDR3 length: 15 amino acids. V gave up 6 bases and J gave up 6 bases; unmatched junction bases: 11. Germline V gene sequence: CDR1 MNHNY, CDR2 SVGAGI (reference sequence). The CDR3 is CASSPHTGTGNGYTF. The CDR3 DNA sequence: TGTGCCAGCAGCCCACATACCGGGACAGGGAATGGCTACACCTTC.

This clone was recorded once. The rearrangement links TRBV19 to TRBJ1-5, with 7 bases fitting TRBD1. V was pared by 5 bases and J by 6 bases, with 7 bases of the junction left unmatched. This CDR3 is built from 14 residues. Per germline, CDR1 LNHDA and CDR2 SQIVND (reference sequence). The CDR3 region is CASSSRQGSQPQHF. The DNA for the CDR3 is TGTGCCAGTAGTTCCCGACAGGGATCTCAGCCCCAGCATTTT.

The V and J genes are TRBV9 and TRBJ1-1; tentatively, D is TRBD1 (5 bases). This CDR3 region has 15 residues. Germline CDR1 reads SGDLS; CDR2 reads YYNGEE. V dropped 4 bases and J dropped 5 bases, with 18 bases sitting between them. The CDR3 loop is CASSPSSGKYTEAFF. CDR3 bases: TGTGCCAGCAGCCCGAGTTCAGGGAAGTATACTGAAGCTTTCTTT.

The chain is built from TRBV5-1 and TRBJ2-1; D gene unclear. Between the trimmed V and J ends, which lost 5 bases and 6 bases, there was a span of 18 bases. Germline CDR1 is SGHRS and CDR2 is YFSETQ. This CDR3 has 15 residues. CDR3 sequence: CASRPGAASTNEQFF. For the CDR3, the DNA is TGCGCCAGCAGACCGGGTGCCGCGAGTACCAATGAGCAGTTCTTC. Looking up the rest from reference TRBV5-1 and TRBJ2-1 gives the full variable domain: KAGVTQTPRYLIKTRGQQVTLSCSPISGHRSVSWYQQTPGQGLQFLFEYFSETQRNKGNFPGRFSGRQFSNSRSEMNVSTLELGDSALYLCASRPGAASTNEQFFGPGTRLTVL.

The chain employs TRBV7-8 and TRBJ2-1, with TRBD1 identical over 8 bases. The CDR3 runs to 15 residues. The ends lost 2 bases at V and 6 bases at J; junction bases unmatched: 6. CDR1 and CDR2 from the germline V gene are SGHVS and FQNEAQ. CDR3 sequence (DNA): TGTGCCAGCAGCTTACGACAGGGGCCCAGCAATGAGCAGTTCTTC. Protein: CASSLRQGPSNEQFF.